The subject of this entry is one TCR beta chain. Taking its sample share into account, this clone is medium-sized (0.01 to 0.1%). It lacks a known antigen. Base qualities were left out, and no much larger clone turns up one base away. Checkpoint therapy was initiated 14 to 28 days after autologous transplant, and ipilimumab was administered at 1 mg/kg intravenously on day 1 of selected weeks. Nivolumab was administered at 3 mg/kg intravenously on day 1 of weeks 1, 4, 7, 10, and every two weeks through week 26. This was a Phase Ib clinical trial that tested ipilimumab plus nivolumab, given as combined checkpoint inhibition, for consolidation following autologous stem cell transplantation. According to the germline V gene (reference sequence), CDR1 reads LNHDA and CDR2 reads SQIVND. From cysteine to phenylalanine, the CDR3 is 15 amino acids long. This entry keeps only the CDR3 DNA: 45 bases, framed from base 1. The V end loses 5 bases and the J end loses 0 bases, and a stretch of 11 bases separates them.

These data originate in a study of ipilimumab plus nivolumab after autologous stem cell transplantation (dated by TCRdb to the early 2020s). In the study overall: Trial patients received a median of roughly 5 ipilimumab doses and fewer than 10 nivolumab doses. Patients undergoing autologous transplant for high-risk diffuse large B cell lymphoma, mature T cell lymphoma, or multiple myeloma were enrolled in the trial. Both primary refractory and relapsed disease were represented in the DLBCL cohort, where 18-month progression-free survival was roughly 89% and 26%, respectively. The intent-to-treat population of the trial was made up of a few dozen patients.

Libraries came from the immunoSEQ multiplex PCR assay. TCRdb limited this immuneACCESS table to in-frame rearrangements with V and J called. A share of clones is missing; checked studies link under half to unresolved V genes, and the rest is unexplained. The table for this sample lists fewer than 25,000 clones; roughly 74% of them were counted only once. The ten largest clones add up to roughly 25% of the sample. Study-wide conclusions, independent of this receptor: The authors stated that profiles of the T cell receptor repertoire, regulatory T cell phenotype and gut microbiota provided a biologic rationale for studying this approach further. The authors concluded that, as post-transplant consolidation, combined checkpoint inhibition appeared tolerable.

The origin of this receptor is a male donor with diffuse large B-cell lymphoma. The sequenced sample was PBMCs, obtained in a trial of ipilimumab plus nivolumab as post-transplant consolidation. This chain joins TRBV19 to TRBJ1-3; there is no confident call for the D gene. CDR3 loop: CASSSRRSSGNTIYF. The DNA is TGTGCCAGTAGTTCGCGGAGGAGCTCTGGAAACACCATATATTTT.